What follows describes a single T cell receptor (beta chain). Its antigen is not identified. Mouse gene names apply. Sequencing used immunoSEQ multiplex PCR; TCRdb keeps in-frame clones, though not all of them. The profile shows about 20,000 clones, roughly 70% of them singletons. The data were obtained in a study of tissue T cells after allogeneic stem cell transplantation. Study-level points and caveats: Alloreactivity or antigen specificity of tissue TCRs was not determined; some clones might be host cells.

The origin of this receptor is a female BALB/c mouse in good health. The strain's MHC haplotype is H2-d. Sequences were obtained from spleen.

The covered CDR3 bases are TGTGCCAGCAGCCGAGGGACTGGGGGGTGGGGAGCTGAGCAGTTC. It specifies CASSRGTGGWGAEQF. The entire CDR3 is CASSRGTGGWGAEQFF. This chain uses TRBV5 with TRBJ2-1; TRBD2 matches 12 bases. The read stops 1 residue short of the end of the CDR3; the missing end is completed from the germline J gene. There are 16 residues in the CDR3. Germline loops: CDR1 LGHNA, CDR2 YNLKQL (reference sequence). J lost 7 bases, V lost 4 bases, and 8 bases had no gene match.